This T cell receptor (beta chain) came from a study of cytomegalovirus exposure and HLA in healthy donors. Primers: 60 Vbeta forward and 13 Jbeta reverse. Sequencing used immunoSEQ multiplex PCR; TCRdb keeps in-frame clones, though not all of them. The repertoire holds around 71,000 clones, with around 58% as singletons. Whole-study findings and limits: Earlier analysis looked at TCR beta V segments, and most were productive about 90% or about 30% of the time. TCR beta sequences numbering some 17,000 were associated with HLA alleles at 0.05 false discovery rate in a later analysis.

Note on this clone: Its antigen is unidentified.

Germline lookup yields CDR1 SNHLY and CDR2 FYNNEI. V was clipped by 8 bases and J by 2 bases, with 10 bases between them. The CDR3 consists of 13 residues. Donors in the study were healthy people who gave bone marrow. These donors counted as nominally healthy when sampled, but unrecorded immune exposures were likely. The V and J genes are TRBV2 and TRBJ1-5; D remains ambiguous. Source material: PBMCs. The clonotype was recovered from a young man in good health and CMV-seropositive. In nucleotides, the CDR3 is TGTGCCAGCGGTGGACTGGGCAATCAGCCCCAGCATTTT. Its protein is CASGGLGNQPQHF.